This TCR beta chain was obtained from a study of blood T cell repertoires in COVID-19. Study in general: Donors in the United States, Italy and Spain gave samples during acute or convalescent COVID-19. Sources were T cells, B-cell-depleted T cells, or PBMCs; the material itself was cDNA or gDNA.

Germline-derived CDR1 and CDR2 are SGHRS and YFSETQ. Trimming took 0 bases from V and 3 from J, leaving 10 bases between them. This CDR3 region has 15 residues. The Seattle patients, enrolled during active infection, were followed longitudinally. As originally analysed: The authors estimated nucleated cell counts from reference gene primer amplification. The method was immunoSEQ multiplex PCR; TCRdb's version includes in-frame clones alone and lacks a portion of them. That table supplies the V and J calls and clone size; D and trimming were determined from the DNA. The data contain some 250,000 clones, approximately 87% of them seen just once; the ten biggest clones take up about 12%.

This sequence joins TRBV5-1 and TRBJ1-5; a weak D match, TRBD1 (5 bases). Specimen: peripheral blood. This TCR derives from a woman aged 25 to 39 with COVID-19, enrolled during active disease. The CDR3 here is CASSLEGQINQPQHF. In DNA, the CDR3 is TGCGCCAGCAGCTTGGAGGGGCAGATCAATCAGCCCCAGCATTTT.